This T cell receptor (beta chain) was recorded in a study of cytomegalovirus exposure and HLA in healthy donors. Study-wide results and limits: The authors judged a highly shared variant cluster likely a sequencing artifact. The records held CMV serostatus as the only immune exposure information. Reports state that TCR beta sequences accurately predicted most subjects' HLA-A and HLA-B alleles.

Notes on this clone: Its antigen remains unidentified.

The CDR3 extends over 15 amino acids. V lost 4 bases and J lost 2; bases outside the gene matches: 3. CDR1 and CDR2 from the germline V gene are SGHVS and FQNEAQ. Primers included in the PCR were 60 Vbeta and 13 Jbeta primers. The table came from immunoSEQ multiplex PCR; TCRdb's copy has only in-frame clones and leaves some out. The sample has 85,000 to 130,000 clones, 76% seen once. The chain recombines TRBV7-8 with TRBJ1-5, with TRBD1 matching over 9 bases. The sample was PBMCs. This TCR derives from a woman between 18 and 29 years old in good health and CMV-seropositive. In nucleotides, the CDR3 is TGTGCCAGCAGCTCGGGACAGGGTGGCAATCAGCCCCAGCATTTT. Protein sequence: CASSSGQGGNQPQHF.